Listed below are T cell receptor beta chains from one sample, sequenced in a study of early T cells in non-severe SARS-CoV-2 infection. TCRdb processed the 5' RACE reads anew with MiXCR; each CDR3 protein has one entry. The table shows under 85,000 distinct CDR3 sequences, with 12% occurring only once. Input material: whole blood. The origin of the receptors is an adult who was a healthcare worker with PCR-confirmed SARS-CoV-2 infection or an uninfected control (not recorded which). CDR3s leave out the opening cysteine and the closing phenylalanine or tryptophan. A D gene is named only where the DNA matches it firmly.

NA,TRBV28,TRBJ1-5,ASTQGPNNQPQH
NA,TRBV7-2,TRBJ1-6,ASSLAGGGTSPLH
NA,TRBV2,TRBJ2-7,VSSEEASVYEQY
NA,TRBV2,TRBJ2-1,ASSEAGGSYNEQF
TRBD2,TRBV29-1,TRBJ2-1,SVLAGGFNEQF
NA,TRBV28,TRBJ1-5,ASSFTFRAPNQPQH
TRBD2,TRBV20-1,TRBJ2-5,SASATSGGLRPQY
NA,TRBV11-3,TRBJ2-1,ASSLVGGFSDEQF
TRBD2,TRBV20-1,TRBJ2-4,SAGGLAIAKNIQY
TRBD2,TRBV30,TRBJ2-7,AWSVPTSGGTYEQY
NA,TRBV15,TRBJ2-7,ATSRPLREQY
NA,TRBV27,TRBJ1-5,ASSLFPPTNGNQPQH
NA,TRBV12-2,TRBJ2-7,ASRPATYEQY
NA,TRBV3-1,TRBJ2-1,ASSQNLRGISYEQF
NA,TRBV5-1,TRBJ1-2,ASSLVTGINYGYT
TRBD2,TRBV29-1,TRBJ2-1,SVVGGRAVDEQF
NA,TRBV29-1,TRBJ1-1,SVDTGLNTEAF
NA,TRBV7-6,TRBJ2-7,ASSLALAHEQY
NA,TRBV5-1,TRBJ1-5,ASSLEGGSNQPQH
TRBD2,TRBV5-1,TRBJ2-7,ASSLGRRTSGELRSYEQY
NA,TRBV27,TRBJ1-2,ASSLVPGANYGYT
TRBD1,TRBV29-1,TRBJ2-2,SADRGNTGELF
TRBD1,TRBV6-1,TRBJ1-4,ASSDRGWNEKLF
TRBD1,TRBV29-1,TRBJ1-4,SVEATGGLALF
NA,TRBV5-6,TRBJ2-5,ASSLAQVVEETQY
NA,TRBV11-2,TRBJ2-2,ASSLGGAGQNPGELF
TRBD1,TRBV7-6,TRBJ1-3,ASSPGTGPISGNTIY
NA,TRBV6-2/TRBV6-3,TRBJ1-2,ASTRTSAGTMRYT
NA,TRBV29-1,TRBJ2-7,SVTRGVSAEQY
NA,TRBV6-2/TRBV6-3,TRBJ2-7,ASSGQEQWPYEQY
NA,TRBV4-1,TRBJ1-1,ASSQELTSGTEAF
NA,TRBV28,TRBJ2-7,ASRPGQLYEQY
NA,TRBV7-3,TRBJ2-6,ASSLRGQRSGANVLT
NA,TRBV28,TRBJ1-2,ASSLWQTYGYT
TRBD2,TRBV27,TRBJ2-3,ASSVGTSGVTDTQY
NA,TRBV24-1,TRBJ2-1,ATSDLINEQF
NA,TRBV7-9,TRBJ1-5,ASSPPQGNQPQH
NA,TRBV3-1,TRBJ2-1,ASGDRGWSYNEQF
NA,TRBV14,TRBJ2-7,ASSQGGSITYEQY
TRBD1,TRBV11-1,TRBJ2-7,ASSRDRSYEQY
NA,TRBV19,TRBJ2-5,ASSVGQETQY
NA,TRBV5-4,TRBJ2-2,ASSYTGRPQLF
NA,TRBV30,TRBJ1-1,AWSVGDFMNTEAF
TRBD1,TRBV24-1,TRBJ2-1,ATSNARRRGRYNEQF
TRBD1,TRBV4-2,TRBJ1-1,ASSPQRTGGTEAF
TRBD1,TRBV29-1,TRBJ1-2,SVAPTFDREYGYT
TRBD1,TRBV10-3,TRBJ2-3,ATRTGRESTDTQY